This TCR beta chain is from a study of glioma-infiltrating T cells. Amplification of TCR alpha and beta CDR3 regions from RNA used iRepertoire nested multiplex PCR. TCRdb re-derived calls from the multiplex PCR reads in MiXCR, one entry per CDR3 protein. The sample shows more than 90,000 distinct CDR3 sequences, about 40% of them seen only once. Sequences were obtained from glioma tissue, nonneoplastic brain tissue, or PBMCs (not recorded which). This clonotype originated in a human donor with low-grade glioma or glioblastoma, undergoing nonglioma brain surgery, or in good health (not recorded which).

The CDR3, as DNA: TGCAGCGCTCCGGACAGGGGTTACGAGCAGTTCTTC. As protein: CSAPDRGYEQFF. The chain carries TRBV20-1 and TRBJ2-1; 9 nucleotides align to TRBD1. Germline V gene data show CDR1 as DFQATT and CDR2 as SNEGSKA (reference sequence). The CDR3 consists of 12 residues.